This entry lists 26 T cell receptor beta chains sequenced from one sample in a study of T cells in Graves' hyperthyroidism and ophthalmopathy (dated by TCRdb to 2018 to 2020). The library relied on multiplex PCR. The sample was run on an Illumina HiSeq 2000. TCR beta CDR3 regions were amplified from RNA transcripts. The TCR CDR3 was subjected to a first round of RT-PCR using the HTBI primer set and the Qiagen OneStep RT-PCR kit. In TCRdb, the public reads were trimmed at Q25 with fastp and aligned with MiXCR, with productive beta chains retained. Identical CDR3 proteins give one entry, which carries the most common genes and DNA. Across this sample there are hundreds of thousands of distinct CDR3 sequences, with 15% to 18% seen only once. Clones ranked in the top ten supply around an eighth of the sample. Material: blood. These receptors were obtained from a woman aged 18-29 years with Graves' hyperthyroidism.

The chain uses TRBV27 and TRBJ1-5; D is uncertain. Trimming removed 5 bases at V and 12 bases at J, with 17 bases between. This CDR3 has 13 residues. Germline CDR1 is MNHEY and CDR2 is SMNVEV (reference sequence). The CDR3 spells CASSPVAIGVQHF. The CDR3 region has the DNA TGTGCCAGCAGTCCGGTGGCCATCGGAGTCCAGCATTTT.

This clonotype was recorded a few times. The rearrangement uses TRBV7-6 and TRBJ2-6; 8 bases align to TRBD2. The length of the CDR3 is 19 residues. The germline CDR1 and CDR2 sequences are SGHVS and FNYEAQ. V gave up 5 bases and J gave up 2 bases; unmatched junction bases: 14. CDR3 residues: CASSALLVGGAAGANVLTF. The CDR3 nucleotides read TGTGCCAGCAGCGCTTTACTAGTCGGGGGGGCAGCTGGGGCCAACGTCCTGACTTTC.

The chain recombines TRBV7-3 with TRBJ2-2; maybe TRBD1 (5 bases). The germline V and J ends were trimmed by 5 bases and 6 bases, with 16 bases remaining between them. CDR3 length: 15 residues. CDR1 is SGHTA and CDR2 is FQGTGA in the germline V gene. In DNA, the CDR3 is TGTGCCAGCAGCCAAGAGACAGCCAGGGCCGGGGAGCTGTTTTTT. Its protein is CASSQETARAGELFF. Full variable domain (outside the CDR3, taken from reference TRBV7-3 and TRBJ2-2): GAGVSQTPSNKVTEKGKYVELRCDPISGHTALYWYRQSLGQGPEFLIYFQGTGAADDSGLPNDRFFAVRPEGSVSTLKIQRTERGDSAVYLCASSQETARAGELFFGEGSRLTVL.

The chain couples TRBV20-1 to TRBJ2-7; 16 nucleotides agree with TRBD2. The CDR3 is made up of 20 amino acids. Germline CDR1 is DFQATT and CDR2 is SNEGSKA (reference sequence). Trimming at V came to 0 bases and at J to 4 bases, leaving 15 bases not matched to a gene. This CDR3 reads CSARDNRGTSGRAFPYEQYF. The CDR3, as DNA: TGCAGTGCTAGAGATAACAGGGGGACTAGCGGGAGGGCCTTTCCTTACGAGCAGTACTTC.

In its sample, this clonotype was seen many times. The DNA of the CDR3 is TGTGCCAGCAGTTGGCAGACTTCTGGCGGCTATGGCTACACCTTC. This encodes CASSWQTSGGYGYTF. The V call is TRBV6-1, the J call TRBJ1-2; D not certain. Germline V gene data show CDR1 as MNHNS and CDR2 as SASEGT. Trimming left V 5 bases short and J 4 bases short, with 17 bases between. The CDR3 runs 15 residues.

The rearrangement joins TRBV6-2 or TRBV6-3 to TRBJ2-4; 8 bases fit TRBD2. CDR3 length: 15 amino acids. CDR1 MNHEY and CDR2 SVGEGT come from the germline V gene. The trim removed 2 bases at V and 3 bases at J, leaving 3 bases unmatched. The CDR3 here is CASSYNREGKNIQYF. CDR3 nucleotide sequence: TGTGCCAGCAGTTACAACCGGGAGGGCAAAAACATTCAGTACTTC.

The sample holds many counts of this clonotype. The chain links TRBV28 to TRBJ1-1; TRBD1 is a possible D gene (5 bases). The CDR3 is 15 residues long. The V gene's germline CDR1 is MDHEN and CDR2 SYDVKM. The ends were cut back, 9 bases at V and 0 bases at J, with 17 bases in the middle. The CDR3: CASAWAAGLNTEAFF. CDR3 DNA: TGTGCCAGTGCTTGGGCCGCGGGACTGAACACTGAAGCTTTCTTT. The whole variable domain, remainder taken from reference TRBV28 and TRBJ1-1, is DVKVTQSSRYLVKRTGEKVFLECVQDMDHENMFWYRQDPGLGLRLIYFSYDVKMKEKGDIPEGYSVSREKKERFSLILESASTNQTSMYLCASAWAAGLNTEAFFGQGTRLTVV.

This clonotype was observed at least ten times. V usage is TRBV6-1 and J usage is TRBJ2-7, with D tentatively TRBD1 (8 bases). Germline CDR1 MNHNS, CDR2 SASEGT. Trimming removed 5 bases from V and 9 bases from J, with 23 bases in between. The CDR3 loop spans 15 amino acids. The CDR3 here is CASSPLQGGFGGQYF. CDR3 in DNA: TGTGCCAGCAGTCCCTTACAGGGGGGGTTCGGGGGGCAGTACTTC.

To note about this clonotype: This clone may be a read error of a much larger clone one base away. The chain carries TRBV12-3 or TRBV12-4 and TRBJ2-1; 8 bases fit TRBD2. V dropped 0 bases and J dropped 2; count of bases not matched to a gene: 6. The CDR3 runs 17 residues. The CDR3 spells CASSLASGVRPYNEQFF. The CDR3 DNA sequence: TGTGCCAGCAGTTTAGCTAGCGGGGTGCGCCCCTACAATGAGCAGTTCTTC.

This clonotype was observed a handful of times. The CDR3 is CASSRRGGEQFF. CDR3 DNA sequence: TGCGCCAGCAGCCGGCGGGGGGGTGAGCAGTTCTTC. The V gene is TRBV5-1, the J gene TRBJ2-1; 9 bases line up with TRBD2. In germline, CDR1 is SGHRS, CDR2 YFSETQ. Trimming at V came to 4 bases and at J to 9 bases, leaving 2 bases not matched to a gene. This CDR3 is 12 amino acids long.

In its sample, this clonotype was seen a few times. A read error is possible here, since a much larger clone lies one base away. The chain joins TRBV5-6 to TRBJ1-1; 7 bases are shared with TRBD1. The CDR3 sequence is 14 residues long. V shed 3 bases and J 0 bases; nucleotides not matched to a gene: 2. From germline, CDR1 is SGHDT and CDR2 YYEEEE. CDR3 residues: CASSWDSMNTEAFF. The CDR3 DNA sequence: TGTGCCAGCAGCTGGGACAGCATGAACACTGAAGCTTTCTTT. Full variable domain (missing parts from reference TRBV5-6 and TRBJ1-1): DAGVTQSPTHLIKTRGQQVTLRCSPKSGHDTVSWYQQALGQGPQFIFQYYEEEERQRGNFPDRFSGHQFPNYSSELNVNALLLGDSALYLCASSWDSMNTEAFFGQGTRLTVV.

The CDR3 nucleotides read TGTGCCAGCAGCCAAAGGACAGGGTATTCACCCCTCCACTTT. Translation: CASSQRTGYSPLHF. The chain has TRBV3-1 and TRBJ1-6, with 8 positions matching TRBD1. Per germline, CDR1 LGHDT and CDR2 YNNKEL (reference sequence). This CDR3 is built from 14 residues. The trim removed 2 bases at V and 8 bases at J, leaving 2 bases unmatched.

The chain links TRBV5-4 to TRBJ1-4; 7 bases agree with TRBD1. The trim removed 2 bases at V and 8 bases at J, leaving 6 bases unmatched. This CDR3 comprises 14 residues. Germline loops: CDR1 SGHNT, CDR2 YYREEE (reference sequence). CDR3 region: CASSLGGLEEKLFF. The CDR3 coding sequence is TGTGCCAGCAGCTTAGGGGGCTTGGAGGAAAAACTGTTTTTT.

This clonotype was seen many times. The chain has TRBV2 and TRBJ1-5, with TRBD1 identical over 8 bases. Germline lookup yields CDR1 SNHLY and CDR2 FYNNEI. V shed 6 bases, J shed 4 bases, and the junction held 11 bases outside the gene matches. This CDR3 region has 16 residues. CDR3 nucleotide sequence: TGTGCCAGCAGAGGGGGGGGGACAGGAACTAATCAGCCCCAGCATTTT. Its protein is CASRGGGTGTNQPQHF.

This clonotype was seen a handful of times. This chain connects TRBV27 to TRBJ1-1, with no clear D. The germline CDR1 and CDR2 sequences are MNHEY and SMNVEV (reference sequence). This CDR3 is 13 amino acids long. The germline V and J ends were trimmed by 5 bases and 3 bases, with 10 bases remaining between them. The CDR3 nucleotides are TGTGCCAGCAGTCCACCACCATACACTGAAGCTTTCTTT. It is translated as CASSPPPYTEAFF.

This clonotype was detected many times. The chain recombines TRBV20-1 with TRBJ1-1, with a tentative D call TRBD1 (6 bases). The CDR3 has 16 residues. V was cut by 6 bases and J by 3 bases, with 23 bases left in between. Germline V gives CDR1 DFQATT, CDR2 SNEGSKA (reference sequence). The CDR3, as DNA: TGCAGTGCAAAGAACAGGGTAATGGGCGTGGACACTGAAGCTTTCTTT. Residues: CSAKNRVMGVDTEAFF.

This clonotype appeared a few times. The chain uses TRBV19 and TRBJ2-1, with 11 nucleotides matching TRBD2. The V gene's germline CDR1 is LNHDA and CDR2 SQIVND (reference sequence). The V and J ends lost 3 bases and 7 bases, in that order; junction bases with no gene match: 17. This CDR3 region has 19 residues. CDR3 amino acids: CASSIPFRLAGTMRNEQFF. The DNA of the CDR3 is TGTGCCAGTAGTATCCCCTTTCGACTAGCGGGGACAATGCGGAATGAGCAGTTCTTC.

The chain links TRBV7-9 to TRBJ2-3; either TRBD1 or TRBD2 may fit D (5 bases each). Trimming stripped 3 bases from V and 4 bases from J, with 11 bases between. CDR1 and CDR2 from the germline V gene are SEHNR and FQNEAQ (reference sequence). This CDR3 spans 14 amino acids. CDR3 sequence (DNA): TGTGCCAGCAGCTTGTCTGGGACGGCAGATACGCAGTATTTT. Protein product: CASSLSGTADTQYF. The variable domain in full, completed from reference TRBV7-9 and TRBJ2-3, reads DTGVSQNPRHKITKRGQNVTFRCDPISEHNRLYWYRQTLGQGPEFLTYFQNEAQLEKSRLLSDRFSAERPKGSFSTLEIQRTEQGDSAMYLCASSLSGTADTQYFGPGTRLTVL.

This chain joins TRBV10-1 and TRBJ2-1; D might be TRBD2 (6 bases). The germline V gene encodes CDR1 WNHNN and CDR2 SYGVQD (reference sequence). The V gene lost 3 bases and the J gene lost 2 bases, with 8 bases spanning the gap. The CDR3 is 14 amino acids. CDR3 in DNA: TGCGCCAGCAGTGACCAGCGGGCCTACAATGAGCAGTTCTTC. Protein sequence: CASSDQRAYNEQFF.

The chain joins TRBV7-2 to TRBJ2-1; 15 bases map to TRBD2. J gave up 0 bases and V 5 bases, and 5 bases lay outside the gene matches. This CDR3 is 18 amino acids long. From germline, CDR1 is SGHTA and CDR2 FQGNSA. Here the CDR3 DNA reads TGTGCCAGCAGCCCGGGACTAGCGGGGGGTCCCTCCTACAATGAGCAGTTCTTC. Translated, it gives CASSPGLAGGPSYNEQFF.

The table lists this clonotype with many counts. V usage is TRBV5-4 and J usage is TRBJ2-3; 15 positions agree with TRBD2. Per the germline V gene, CDR1 is SGHNT and CDR2 is YYREEE (reference sequence). The ends lost 4 bases at V and 0 bases at J; junction bases unmatched: 6. The CDR3 extends over 18 amino acids. CDR3 sequence reads: CASSQGLAGGQSTDTQYF. As DNA, the CDR3 is TGTGCCAGCAGCCAGGGACTAGCGGGGGGCCAAAGCACAGATACGCAGTATTTT.

The V and J genes are TRBV9 and TRBJ2-6; tentatively, D is TRBD2 (6 bases). The V end lost 1 base, the J end lost 0 bases, and 14 bases lay between the germline ends. The CDR3 is made up of 18 amino acids. Germline lookup yields CDR1 SGDLS and CDR2 YYNGEE. The CDR3 spells CASSVWRAPLSGANVLTF. The CDR3, as DNA: TGTGCCAGCAGCGTATGGAGGGCCCCTCTCTCTGGGGCCAACGTCCTGACTTTC.

This clonotype has ten or more counts. V usage is TRBV28 and J usage is TRBJ2-1, with D perhaps matching TRBD2 (6 bases). Trimming removed 6 bases from V and 0 bases from J, with 15 bases in between. The V gene's germline CDR1 is MDHEN and CDR2 SYDVKM. CDR3 length: 16 amino acids. The CDR3, as DNA: TGTGCCAGCAGACCGGGACTTTTCAACTCCTACAATGAGCAGTTCTTC. Translation gives CASRPGLFNSYNEQFF.

This clonotype has more than one count but fewer than ten. CDR3 DNA sequence: TGCGCCAGCAGCCGGGACTTAATGGGTTACGAGCAGTACTTC. It yields the protein CASSRDLMGYEQYF. The chain combines TRBV4-1 with TRBJ2-7; D may be TRBD2 (6 bases). The CDR3 totals 14 residues. V lost 4 bases, J lost 4 bases, and 14 bases lay in between. CDR1 is MGHRA, CDR2 YSYEKL, per germline.

The chain recombines TRBV6-1 with TRBJ1-5; no reliable D call. V shed 6 bases and J shed 3 bases, with 18 bases lying between them. This CDR3 region has 16 residues. The V gene's germline CDR1 is MNHNS and CDR2 SASEGT. CDR3 sequence reads: CASSRSFRPTNQPQHF. CDR3 sequence (DNA): TGTGCCAGCAGCCGGTCCTTCCGCCCCACCAATCAGCCCCAGCATTTT.

The CDR3 DNA reads as TGTGCCAGCAGCTTAGCGGGACAGGGATGGCCTAATCAGCCCCAGCATTTT. This encodes CASSLAGQGWPNQPQHF. This rearrangement joins TRBV7-2 to TRBJ1-5; 9 nucleotides agree with TRBD1. The CDR3 spans 17 residues. J gave up 4 bases and V 0 bases, and 7 bases lay outside the gene matches. CDR1 is SGHTA, CDR2 FQGNSA, per germline. Together with reference TRBV7-2 and TRBJ1-5, the CDR3 gives the full variable domain: GAGVSQSPSNKVTEKGKDVELRCDPISGHTALYWYRQSLGQGLEFLIYFQGNSAPDKSGLPSDRFSAERTGGSVSTLTIQRTQQEDSAVYLCASSLAGQGWPNQPQHFGDGTRLSIL.